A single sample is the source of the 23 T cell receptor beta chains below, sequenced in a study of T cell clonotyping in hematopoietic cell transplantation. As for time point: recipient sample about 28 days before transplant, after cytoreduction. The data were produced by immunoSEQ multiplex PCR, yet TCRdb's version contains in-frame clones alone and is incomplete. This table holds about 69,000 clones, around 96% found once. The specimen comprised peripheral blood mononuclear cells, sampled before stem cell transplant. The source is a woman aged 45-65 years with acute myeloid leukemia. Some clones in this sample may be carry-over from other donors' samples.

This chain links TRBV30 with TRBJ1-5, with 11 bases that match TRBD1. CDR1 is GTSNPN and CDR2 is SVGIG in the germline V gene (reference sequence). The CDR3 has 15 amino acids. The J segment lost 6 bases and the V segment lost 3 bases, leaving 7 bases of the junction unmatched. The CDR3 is CAWSLGTGGGQPQHF. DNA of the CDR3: TGTGCCTGGAGCCTCGGGACAGGGGGAGGTCAGCCCCAGCATTTT.

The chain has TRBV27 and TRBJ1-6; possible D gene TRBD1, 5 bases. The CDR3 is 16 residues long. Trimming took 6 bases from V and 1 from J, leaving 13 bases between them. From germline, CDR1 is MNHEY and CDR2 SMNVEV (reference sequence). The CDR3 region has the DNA TGTGCCAGCAGGTTAGGGGCGCGGTCCTATAATTCACCCCTCCACTTT. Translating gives CASRLGARSYNSPLHF.

CDR3 bases: TGCGCCAGCAGAAAAGCGGAGATAGGAGACAATGAGCAGTTCTTC. Protein: CASRKAEIGDNEQFF. The rearrangement links TRBV5-1 to TRBJ2-1; D may be TRBD2 (5 bases). Germline lookup yields CDR1 SGHRS and CDR2 YFSETQ. The CDR3 extends over 15 amino acids. V lost 5 bases to trimming and J lost 5 bases, with 17 bases between them. Based on the CDR3 plus reference TRBV5-1 and TRBJ2-1, the full variable domain is KAGVTQTPRYLIKTRGQQVTLSCSPISGHRSVSWYQQTPGQGLQFLFEYFSETQRNKGNFPGRFSGRQFSNSRSEMNVSTLELGDSALYLCASRKAEIGDNEQFFGPGTRLTVL.

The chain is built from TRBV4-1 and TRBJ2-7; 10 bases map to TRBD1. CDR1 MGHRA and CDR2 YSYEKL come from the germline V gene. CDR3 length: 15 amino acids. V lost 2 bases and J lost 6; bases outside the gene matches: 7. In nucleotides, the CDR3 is TGCGCCAGCAGCCAAAGTCCGGGACAGGGGATCGAGCAGTACTTC. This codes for CASSQSPGQGIEQYF.

Written as DNA, the CDR3 is TGTGCCAGCTCGTCGGACAGGGACACTGAAGCTTTCTTT. It encodes CASSSDRDTEAFF. This chain connects TRBV2 to TRBJ1-1, with 8 bases aligning to TRBD1. The germline V gene encodes CDR1 SNHLY and CDR2 FYNNEI. The CDR3 has 13 residues. The V and J ends lost 8 bases and 3 bases, in that order; junction bases with no gene match: 5.

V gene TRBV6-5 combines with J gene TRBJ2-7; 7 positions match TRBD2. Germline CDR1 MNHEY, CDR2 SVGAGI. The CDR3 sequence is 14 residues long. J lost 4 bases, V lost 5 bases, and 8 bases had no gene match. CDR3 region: CASSPASGLYEQYF. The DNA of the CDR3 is TGTGCCAGCAGTCCGGCTAGCGGCCTTTACGAGCAGTACTTC.

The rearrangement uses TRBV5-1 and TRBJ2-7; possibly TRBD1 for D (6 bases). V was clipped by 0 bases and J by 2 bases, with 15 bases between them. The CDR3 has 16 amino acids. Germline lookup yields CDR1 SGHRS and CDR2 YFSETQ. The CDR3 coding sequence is TGCGCCAGCAGCTTGGGCATGGGACAAAATACCTACGAGCAGTACTTC. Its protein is CASSLGMGQNTYEQYF.

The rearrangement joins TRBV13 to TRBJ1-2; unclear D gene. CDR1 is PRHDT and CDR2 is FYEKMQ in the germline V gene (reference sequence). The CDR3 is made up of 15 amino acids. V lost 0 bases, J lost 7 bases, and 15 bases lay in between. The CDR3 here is CASSLGGQASSGYTF. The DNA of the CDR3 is TGTGCCAGCAGCTTAGGCGGCCAAGCCTCGTCTGGCTACACCTTC.

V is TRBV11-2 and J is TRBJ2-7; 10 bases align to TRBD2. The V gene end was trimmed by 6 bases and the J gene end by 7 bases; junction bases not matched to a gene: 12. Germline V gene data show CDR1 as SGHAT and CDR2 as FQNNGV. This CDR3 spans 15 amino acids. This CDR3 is CASRERLAGTGEQYF. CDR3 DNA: TGTGCCAGCAGGGAGAGACTAGCGGGCACCGGGGAGCAGTACTTC.

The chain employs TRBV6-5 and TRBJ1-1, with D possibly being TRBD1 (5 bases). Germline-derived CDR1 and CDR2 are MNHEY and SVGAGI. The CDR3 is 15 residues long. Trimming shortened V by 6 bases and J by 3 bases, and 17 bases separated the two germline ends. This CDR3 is CASSDSGLGDTEAFF. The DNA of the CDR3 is TGTGCCAGCAGCGACTCAGGGTTAGGGGACACTGAAGCTTTCTTT.

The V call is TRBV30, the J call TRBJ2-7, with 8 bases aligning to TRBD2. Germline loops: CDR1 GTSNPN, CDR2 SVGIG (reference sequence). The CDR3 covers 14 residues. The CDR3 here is CAVRLTSGGYEQYF. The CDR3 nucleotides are TGTGCGGTAAGGCTAACTAGCGGAGGCTACGAGCAGTACTTC.

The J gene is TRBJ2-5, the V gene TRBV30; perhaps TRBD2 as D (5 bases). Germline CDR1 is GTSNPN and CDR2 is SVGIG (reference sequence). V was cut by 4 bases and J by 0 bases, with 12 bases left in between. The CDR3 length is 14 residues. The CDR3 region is CAWKTGNNQETQYF. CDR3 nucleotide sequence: TGTGCCTGGAAAACCGGGAACAACCAAGAGACCCAGTACTTC.

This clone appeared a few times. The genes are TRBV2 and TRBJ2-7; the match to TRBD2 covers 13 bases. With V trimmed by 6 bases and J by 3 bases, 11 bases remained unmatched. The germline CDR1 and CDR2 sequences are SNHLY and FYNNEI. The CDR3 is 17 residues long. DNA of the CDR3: TGTGCCAGCAGGGGGGGACTAGCGGGAAGGGACTACTACGAGCAGTACTTC. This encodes CASRGGLAGRDYYEQYF.

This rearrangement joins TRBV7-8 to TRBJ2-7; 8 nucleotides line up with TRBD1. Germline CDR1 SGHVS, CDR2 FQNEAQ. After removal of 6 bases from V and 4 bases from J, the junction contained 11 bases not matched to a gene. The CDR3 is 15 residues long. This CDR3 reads CASSPGTGILYEQYF. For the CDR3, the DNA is TGTGCCAGCAGTCCGGGGACAGGCATACTGTACGAGCAGTACTTC.

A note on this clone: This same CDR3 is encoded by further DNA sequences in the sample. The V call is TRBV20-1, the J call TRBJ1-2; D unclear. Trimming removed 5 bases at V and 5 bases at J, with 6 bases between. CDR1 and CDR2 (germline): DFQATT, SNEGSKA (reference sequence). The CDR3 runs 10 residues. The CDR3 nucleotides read TGCAGTGCTTCGAATTATGGCTACACCTTC. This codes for CSASNYGYTF.

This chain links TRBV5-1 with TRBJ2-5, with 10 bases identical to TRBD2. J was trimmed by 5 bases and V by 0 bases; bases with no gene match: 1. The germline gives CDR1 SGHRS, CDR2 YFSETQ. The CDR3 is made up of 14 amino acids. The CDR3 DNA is TGCGCCAGCAGCTTGGGGGGACTAGCGGAGACCCAGTACTTC. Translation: CASSLGGLAETQYF.

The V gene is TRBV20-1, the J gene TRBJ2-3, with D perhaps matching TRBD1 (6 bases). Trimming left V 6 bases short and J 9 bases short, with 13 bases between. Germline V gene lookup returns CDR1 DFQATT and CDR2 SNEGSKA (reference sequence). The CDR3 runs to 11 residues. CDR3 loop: CSAATGKTQYF. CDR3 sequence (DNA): TGCAGTGCGGCAACAGGGAAAACGCAGTATTTT.

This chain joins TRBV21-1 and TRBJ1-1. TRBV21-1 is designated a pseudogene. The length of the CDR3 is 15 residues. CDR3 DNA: TGTGCCAGCAGCAACCGTAAGGGGACTCGTTGGGGAGCTTTCTTT. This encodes CASSNRKGTRWGAFF.

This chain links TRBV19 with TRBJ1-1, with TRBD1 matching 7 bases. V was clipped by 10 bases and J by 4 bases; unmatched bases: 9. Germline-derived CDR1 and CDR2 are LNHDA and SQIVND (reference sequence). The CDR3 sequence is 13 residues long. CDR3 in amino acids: CATRQGAGTEAFF. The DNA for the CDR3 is TGTGCCACCCGACAGGGAGCGGGCACTGAAGCTTTCTTT.

The CDR3 sequence: CASRPGLEETQYF. CDR3 sequence (DNA): TGTGCCAGCAGACCGGGACTAGAGGAGACCCAGTACTTC. The chain couples TRBV19 to TRBJ2-5, with 8 bases that match TRBD2. V lost 9 bases and J lost 5; bases outside the gene matches: 8. The CDR3 has 13 amino acids. Germline CDR1 is LNHDA and CDR2 is SQIVND (reference sequence).

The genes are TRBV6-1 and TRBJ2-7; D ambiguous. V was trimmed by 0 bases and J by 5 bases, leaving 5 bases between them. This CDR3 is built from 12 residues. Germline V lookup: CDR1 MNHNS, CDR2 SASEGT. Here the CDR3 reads CASSEASHEQYF. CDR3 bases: TGTGCCAGCAGTGAAGCTTCCCACGAGCAGTACTTC.

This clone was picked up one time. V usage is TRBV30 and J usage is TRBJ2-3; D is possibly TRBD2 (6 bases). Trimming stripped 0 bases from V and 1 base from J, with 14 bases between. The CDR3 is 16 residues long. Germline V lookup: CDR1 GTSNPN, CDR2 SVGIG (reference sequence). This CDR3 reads CAWSVSREMGTDTQYF. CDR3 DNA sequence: TGTGCCTGGAGTGTAAGTCGGGAGATGGGCACAGATACGCAGTATTTT.

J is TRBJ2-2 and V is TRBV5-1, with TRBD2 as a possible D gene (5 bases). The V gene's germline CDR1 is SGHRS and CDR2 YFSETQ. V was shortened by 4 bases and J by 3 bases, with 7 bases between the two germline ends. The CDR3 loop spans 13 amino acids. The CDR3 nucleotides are TGCGCCAGCAGCCACGGGGACACCGGGGAGCTGTTTTTT. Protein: CASSHGDTGELFF.